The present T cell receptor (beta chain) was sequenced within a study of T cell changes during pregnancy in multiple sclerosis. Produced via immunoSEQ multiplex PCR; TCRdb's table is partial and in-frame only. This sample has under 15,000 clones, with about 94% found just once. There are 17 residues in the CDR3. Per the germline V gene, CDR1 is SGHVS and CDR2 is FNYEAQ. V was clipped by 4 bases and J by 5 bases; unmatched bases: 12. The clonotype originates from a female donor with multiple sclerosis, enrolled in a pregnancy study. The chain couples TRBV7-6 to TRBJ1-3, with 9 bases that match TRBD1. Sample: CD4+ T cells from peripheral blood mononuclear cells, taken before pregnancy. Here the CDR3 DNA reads TGTGCCAGCAGCTCAGTATACAGGGGGCGGAGTAGAAACACCATATATTTT. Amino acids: CASSSVYRGRSRNTIYF.